A selection of T cell receptor beta chains follows, all from one sample in a study of blood T cell repertoires in COVID-19. This table comes from immunoSEQ multiplex PCR, and its TCRdb copy is limited to in-frame clones, with some not included. The sample has about 68,000 clones; 84% are singletons. The sample was peripheral blood. The receptors stem from a man between 45 and 60 years old with active COVID-19. Each CDR3 is given with its conserved first and last residue. A D gene is named only where the DNA matches it firmly. Size is stated for part of the rows, as once, few or many counts, or as a class when the clone is expanded.

abundance | j_gene | v_gene | d_gene | CDR3aa | CDR3nt
NA | TRBJ2-2 | TRBV6-4 | NA | CASREFQNTGELFF | TGTGCCAGCAGAGAGTTCCAAAACACCGGGGAGCTGTTTTTT
NA | TRBJ2-7 | TRBV5-5 | NA | CASFDLGDYEQYF | TGTGCCAGTTTCGACCTCGGGGATTACGAGCAGTACTTC
NA | TRBJ2-2 | TRBV19 | TRBD2 | CASSSPGLAVNTGELFF | TGTGCCAGTAGTTCACCGGGACTAGCGGTTAACACCGGGGAGCTGTTTTTT
NA | TRBJ2-7 | TRBV2 | TRBD1 | CASSRDRAHEQYF | TGTGCCAGCAGCCGGGACAGGGCCCACGAGCAGTACTTC
NA | TRBJ2-7 | TRBV23-1 | NA | CASSREGQIIAYEQYF | TGCGCCAGCAGTCGTGAAGGACAGATTATCGCTTACGAGCAGTACTTC
NA | TRBJ1-2 | TRBV9 | NA | CASSAPGLLYGYTF | TGTGCCAGCAGCGCTCCGGGACTGCTCTATGGCTACACCTTC
NA | TRBJ2-2 | TRBV3-1/TRBV3-2 | TRBD2 | CASSIRLAGGHGELFF | TGTGCCAGCAGCATTCGACTAGCGGGAGGGCACGGGGAGCTGTTTTTT
NA | TRBJ2-7 | TRBV12-3/TRBV12-4 | NA | CASSFSEYYEQYF | TGTGCCAGCAGTTTTAGTGAATACTACGAGCAGTACTTC
NA | TRBJ2-3 | TRBV5-6 | NA | CASSTLLRGTDTQYF | TGTGCCAGCAGCACCCTATTGAGGGGCACAGATACGCAGTATTTT
NA | TRBJ2-2 | TRBV11-3 | TRBD1 | CASSTTYGLSRDRDRELFF | TGTGCCAGCAGCACTACATACGGATTGTCCCGGGACAGGGACCGGGAGCTGTTTTTT
NA | TRBJ1-1 | TRBV6-2/TRBV6-3 | NA | CASSYSRYLMNTEAFF | TGTGCCAGCAGTTACTCGAGGTATTTGATGAACACTGAAGCTTTCTTT
NA | TRBJ1-5 | TRBV6-2/TRBV6-3 | NA | CASSYPEPQHF | TGTGCCAGCAGTTACCCGGAGCCCCAGCATTTT
NA | TRBJ1-1 | TRBV29-1 | NA | CSVDSLNTEAFF | TGCAGCGTCGACAGCTTGAACACTGAAGCTTTCTTT
NA | TRBJ2-3 | TRBV5-1 | TRBD2 | CASGLAGNQPDTQYF | TGCGCCAGCGGGCTAGCGGGGAATCAGCCAGATACGCAGTATTTT
NA | TRBJ2-1 | TRBV2 | TRBD2 | CASSEARGNEQFF | TGTGCCAGCAGTGAAGCGCGGGGGAATGAGCAGTTCTTC
few | TRBJ1-1 | TRBV30 | NA | CAWSPYTEAFF | TGTGCCTGGAGCCCCTACACTGAAGCTTTCTTT
NA | TRBJ2-7 | TRBV4-2 | NA | CASSQPGDPSYEQYF | TGTGCCAGCAGCCAACCAGGGGACCCCTCCTACGAGCAGTACTTC
NA | TRBJ2-2 | TRBV7-2 | NA | CASNLPRGSTGELFF | TGTGCCAGCAACCTGCCACGGGGGAGCACCGGGGAGCTGTTTTTT
once | TRBJ2-1 | TRBV5-1 | TRBD2 | CASSLLAGEYNEQFF | TGCGCCAGCAGCTTGTTGGCGGGAGAGTACAATGAGCAGTTCTTC
NA | TRBJ2-7 | TRBV11-1 | NA | CASSFAGSRAEQYF | TGTGCCAGCAGCTTTGCCGGGTCCCGCGCCGAGCAGTACTTC
NA | TRBJ2-3 | TRBV19 | TRBD2 | CASSMVGRAPDTQYF | TGTGCCAGTAGTATGGTCGGGAGGGCCCCAGATACGCAGTATTTT
many | TRBJ2-7 | TRBV28 | NA | CASSLYWGRASYEQYF | TGTGCCAGCAGTTTATACTGGGGGCGGGCCTCCTACGAGCAGTACTTC
NA | TRBJ2-2 | TRBV5-1 | NA | CASSSRETGELFF | TGCGCCAGCAGCTCCCGGGAGACCGGGGAGCTGTTTTTT
NA | TRBJ2-3 | TRBV19 | NA | CASSLTDTQYF | TGTGCCAGTAGCCTCACAGATACGCAGTATTTT
NA | TRBJ1-6 | TRBV7-2 | NA | CASSTQSGVVNSPLHF | TGTGCCAGCAGCACCCAAAGCGGGGTGGTCAATTCACCCCTCCACTTT
NA | TRBJ2-5 | TRBV5-1 | NA | CASSGGAQETQYF | TGCGCCAGCAGCGGAGGAGCACAAGAGACCCAGTACTTC
once | TRBJ2-5 | TRBV5-6 | TRBD2 | CASSPDLAEETQYF | TGTGCCAGCAGCCCCGATCTAGCGGAAGAGACCCAGTACTTC
NA | TRBJ2-3 | TRBV25-1 | NA | CASSERFRGGTDTQYF | TGTGCCAGCAGTGAACGGTTCAGGGGAGGCACAGATACGCAGTATTTT
NA | TRBJ2-5 | TRBV5-8 | TRBD2 | CASSLDAGVRETQYF | TGTGCCAGCAGCTTGGATGCGGGGGTCAGAGAGACCCAGTACTTC
NA | TRBJ2-7 | TRBV7-9 | NA | CASSLVFSPGEQYF | TGTGCCAGCAGCTTAGTTTTCAGTCCGGGTGAGCAGTACTTC
NA | TRBJ2-4 | TRBV29-1 | TRBD1 | CSVEGDRGNIQYF | TGCAGCGTTGAAGGGGACAGGGGTAACATTCAGTACTTC
NA | TRBJ1-1 | TRBV10-3 | NA | CAISDDSSPEAFF | TGTGCCATCAGTGACGACAGTTCCCCTGAAGCTTTCTTT
NA | TRBJ1-2 | TRBV21-1 | NA | CASSKGQGMSEDGYTF | TGTGCCAGCAGCAAAGGACAGGGAATGTCTGAGGATGGCTACACCTTC
once | TRBJ2-6 | TRBV5-1 | NA | CASSSSNSGANVLTF | TGCGCCAGCAGCTCGAGCAACTCTGGGGCCAACGTCCTGACTTTC
NA | TRBJ2-7 | TRBV7-9 | NA | CASSLAADWDEQYF | TGTGCCAGCAGCCTGGCGGCGGATTGGGACGAGCAGTACTTC
NA | TRBJ2-7 | TRBV18 | TRBD1 | CASSAAGTGYEQYF | TGTGCCAGCTCAGCGGCCGGGACAGGCTACGAGCAGTACTTC
NA | TRBJ1-6 | TRBV7-2 | TRBD1 | CASSLGQGFVDNSPLHF | TGTGCCAGCAGCTTAGGACAGGGTTTCGTAGATAATTCACCCCTCCACTTT
NA | TRBJ2-7 | TRBV18 | TRBD1 | CASSPTGLDEQYF | TGTGCCAGCTCACCGACAGGGTTGGACGAGCAGTACTTC
NA | TRBJ1-2 | TRBV5-1 | NA | CASSLGQANYGYTF | TGCGCCAGCAGCTTGGGACAGGCCAACTATGGCTACACCTTC
NA | TRBJ1-5 | TRBV2 | NA | CASSGASRIQPQHF | TGTGCCAGCAGTGGGGCCTCCAGAATCCAGCCCCAGCATTTT
NA | TRBJ2-1 | TRBV5-1 | TRBD1 | CASSLGGTGYNEQFF | TGCGCCAGCAGCTTGGGGGGGACAGGATACAATGAGCAGTTCTTC
NA | TRBJ1-1 | TRBV6-6 | TRBD1 | CASSYQGANTEAFF | TGTGCCAGCAGTTACCAGGGGGCGAACACTGAAGCTTTCTTT
NA | TRBJ2-7 | TRBV24-1 | TRBD2 | CATAGTSGSSSYEQYF | TGTGCCACGGCCGGGACTAGCGGGAGTAGCTCCTACGAGCAGTACTTC